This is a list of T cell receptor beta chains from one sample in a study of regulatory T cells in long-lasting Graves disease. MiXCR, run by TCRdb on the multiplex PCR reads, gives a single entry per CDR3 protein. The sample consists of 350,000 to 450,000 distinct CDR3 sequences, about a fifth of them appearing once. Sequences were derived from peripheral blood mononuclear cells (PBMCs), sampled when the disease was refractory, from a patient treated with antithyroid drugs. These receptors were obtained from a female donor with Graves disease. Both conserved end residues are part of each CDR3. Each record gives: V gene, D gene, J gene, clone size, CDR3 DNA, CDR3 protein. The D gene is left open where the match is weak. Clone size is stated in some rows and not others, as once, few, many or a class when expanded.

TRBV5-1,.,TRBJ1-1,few,TGCGCCAGCAGCTCCTCTGGCGACAACACTGAAGCTTTCTTT,CASSSSGDNTEAFF
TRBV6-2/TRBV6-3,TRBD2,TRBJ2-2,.,TGTGCCAGCAGTTACGGACTAGTCGGCGGGGAGCTGTTTTTT,CASSYGLVGGELFF
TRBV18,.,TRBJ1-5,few,TGTGCCAGCTCACCATCCGACAGTTATCAGCCCCAGCATTTT,CASSPSDSYQPQHF
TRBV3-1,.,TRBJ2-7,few,TGTGCCAGCAGCTATGATGGGGGGAGCGGCGAGCAGTACTTC,CASSYDGGSGEQYF
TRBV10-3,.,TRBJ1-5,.,TGTGCCATCAGTGAAGGTGGGGGGATAAATCGGCCCCAGCATTTT,CAISEGGGINRPQHF
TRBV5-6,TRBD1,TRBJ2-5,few,TGTGCCAGCAGCTTAACAGGGGTAGGAGAGACCCAGTACTTC,CASSLTGVGETQYF
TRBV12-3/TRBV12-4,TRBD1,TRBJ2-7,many,TGTGCCAGCAGCCCGACAGGGGTTGGTGCTCTCTACGAGCAGTACTTC,CASSPTGVGALYEQYF
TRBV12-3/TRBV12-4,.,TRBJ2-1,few,TGTGCCAGCAACCATGAGGGTTCCTACAATGAGCAGTTCTTC,CASNHEGSYNEQFF
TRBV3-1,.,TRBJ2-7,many,TGTGCCAGCAGCCAAAGGGTGCAATCCTACGAGCAGTACTTC,CASSQRVQSYEQYF
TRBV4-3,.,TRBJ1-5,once,TGCGCCAGCAGCCAAGATTGGGGTAAGGGGCAGCCCCAGCATTTT,CASSQDWGKGQPQHF
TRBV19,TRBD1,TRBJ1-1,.,TGTGCCAGTCGATCCCAACAGGGGGTATTCGCTGAAGCTTTCTTT,CASRSQQGVFAEAFF
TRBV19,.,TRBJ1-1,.,TGTGCCAGTAGTACACAGGGCGGGGGCACTGAAGCTTTCTTT,CASSTQGGGTEAFF
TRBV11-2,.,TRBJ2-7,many,TGTGCCAGCAGCTTCATGGGGGGGCTGGGGGACTACGAGCAGTACTTC,CASSFMGGLGDYEQYF
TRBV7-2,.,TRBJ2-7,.,TGTGCCAGTGGGAGGACTCCCATAAACGAGCAGTACTTC,CASGRTPINEQYF
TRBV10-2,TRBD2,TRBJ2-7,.,TGCGCCAGCGAGCTAGCGGGAGGGCCCTCATACGAGCAGTACTTC,CASELAGGPSYEQYF
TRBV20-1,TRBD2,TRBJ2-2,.,TGCAGTGCTAGACACGCTGCTAGCGGGTTAGGGGAGCTGTTTTTT,CSARHAASGLGELFF
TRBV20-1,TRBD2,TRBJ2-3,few,TGCAGTGCTAGCGGGAGGCCAGATACGCAGTATTTT,CSASGRPDTQYF
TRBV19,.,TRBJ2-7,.,TGTGCCAAAACAAAGGAGAGGGGGGACTACGAGCAGTACTTC,CAKTKERGDYEQYF
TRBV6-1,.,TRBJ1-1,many,TGTGCCAGCAGTGAAACAGGGCTTGCTACTGAAGCTTTCTTT,CASSETGLATEAFF
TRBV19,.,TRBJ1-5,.,TGTGCCAGTAGAACCCTGGGCGGGGGTGAGGCTCAGCCCCAGCATTTT,CASRTLGGGEAQPQHF
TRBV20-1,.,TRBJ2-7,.,TGCAGTGCTAGAGATTATTCAGGGGACATCTACGAGCAGTACTTC,CSARDYSGDIYEQYF
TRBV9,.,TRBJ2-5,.,TGTGCCAGCAGCGAGCGCCTTCATTGGGCGGGGAACCAAGAGACCCAGTACTTC,CASSERLHWAGNQETQYF
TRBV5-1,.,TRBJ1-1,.,TGCGCCAGCAGCTTGGGGCCTAAAGCTTTCTTT,CASSLGPKAFF
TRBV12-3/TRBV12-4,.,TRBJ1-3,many,TGTGCCAGCAGTTCCTCGGCAAGCTCTGGAAACACCATATATTTT,CASSSSASSGNTIYF
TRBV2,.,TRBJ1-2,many,TGTGCCAGCAGACCTGGGGGGACATACTATGGCTACACCTTC,CASRPGGTYYGYTF
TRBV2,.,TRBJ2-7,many,TGTGCCAGCAGTGAGGTGGCAGGGACTTACGAGCAGTACTTC,CASSEVAGTYEQYF
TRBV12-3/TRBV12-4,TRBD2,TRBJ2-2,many,TGTGCCACCATAGCAAACACGCCGGGGGGCACCGGGGAGCTGTTTTTT,CATIANTPGGTGELFF
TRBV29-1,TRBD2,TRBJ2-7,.,TGCAGCGTTTATGGCGGGAGTCTCAACGAGCAGTACTTC,CSVYGGSLNEQYF
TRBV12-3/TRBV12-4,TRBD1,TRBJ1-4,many,TGTGCCAGCAGTTACGGGACAGGATCTCGAAAACTGTTTTTT,CASSYGTGSRKLFF
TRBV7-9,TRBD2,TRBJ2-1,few,TGTGCCAGCAGCCCTCCGGGACTAGAGTTAAATGAGCAGTTCTTC,CASSPPGLELNEQFF
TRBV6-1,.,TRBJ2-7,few,TGTGCCAGCTCCCGGGTCGGGAGCTCCTACGAGCAGTACTTC,CASSRVGSSYEQYF
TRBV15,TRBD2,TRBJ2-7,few,TGTGCCACCAGCAGAGATCAGGCGGGAGGATTATACGAGCAGTACTTC,CATSRDQAGGLYEQYF
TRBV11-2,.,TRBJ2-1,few,TGTGCCAGCAGCCTCAACCGGGCGGAGCAGTTCTTC,CASSLNRAEQFF
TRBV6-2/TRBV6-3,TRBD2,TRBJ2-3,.,TGTGCCGTGGGACTAGCGGGATCGCCAGATACGCAGTATTTT,CAVGLAGSPDTQYF
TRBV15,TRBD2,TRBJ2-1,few,TGTGCCACCAGGGGACTAGCGGGAGGGCCGGAGCAGTTCTTC,CATRGLAGGPEQFF
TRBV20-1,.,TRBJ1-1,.,TGCAGTGCTAGAGATCGCGCAAGGATGGAGACTGAAGCTTTCTTT,CSARDRARMETEAFF
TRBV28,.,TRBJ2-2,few,TGTGCCAGCAGGCCCTCGGGACAAGGGAACACCGGGGAGCTGTTTTTT,CASRPSGQGNTGELFF
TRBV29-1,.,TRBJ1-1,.,TGCAGCGTTAGCGCCGGGGGCCTGAACACTGAAGCTTTCTTT,CSVSAGGLNTEAFF
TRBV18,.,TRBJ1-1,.,TGTGCCAGCTCACCCCCGCTTCTGAACACTGAAGCTTTCTTT,CASSPPLLNTEAFF
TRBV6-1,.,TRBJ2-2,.,TGTGCCAGCAGTGCGACTAGTCGGTCCGGGGAGCTGTTTTTT,CASSATSRSGELFF
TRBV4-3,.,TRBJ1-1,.,TGCGCCAGCAGCCAAGATTTTTACACCAACACTGAAGCTTTCTTT,CASSQDFYTNTEAFF
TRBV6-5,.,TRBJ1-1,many,TGTGCCAGCAGTTACCGAAACCTAGGGACGGCGAACACTGAAGCTTTCTTT,CASSYRNLGTANTEAFF
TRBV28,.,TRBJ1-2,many,TGTGCCAGCAGTCTTACAGGTCCCTATGGCTACACCTTC,CASSLTGPYGYTF
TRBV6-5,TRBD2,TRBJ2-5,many,TGTGCCAGCAGTTACTCCGCCTCCAGCGGGAAACAAGAGACCCAGTACTTC,CASSYSASSGKQETQYF
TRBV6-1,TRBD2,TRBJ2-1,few,TGCGCTTCGGGGGGAGTGGGGCTGGGTGAGCAGTTCTTC,CASGGVGLGEQFF
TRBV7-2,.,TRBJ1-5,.,TGTGCCAGCAGCTTAGCGGGGGAGCGGGGCCAGCCCCAGCATTTT,CASSLAGERGQPQHF
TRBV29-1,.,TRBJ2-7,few,TGCAGCGTTGAAGCGGGGTACTACGAGCAGTACTTC,CSVEAGYYEQYF
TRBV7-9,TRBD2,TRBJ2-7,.,TGTGCCAGCAGCTCCGGGACTAGCGGGAGGTCAGACTACGAGCAGTACTTC,CASSSGTSGRSDYEQYF
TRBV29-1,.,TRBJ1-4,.,TGCAGCGCCGGACAAGGACCTGAAAAACTGTTTTTT,CSAGQGPEKLFF
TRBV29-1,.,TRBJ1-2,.,TGCAGCGTTGAGATGGGTACAGGGGGCTACACCTTC,CSVEMGTGGYTF
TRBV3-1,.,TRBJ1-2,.,TGTGCCAGCAGCCAAGATCGCTTAGAGAACTATGGCTACACCTTC,CASSQDRLENYGYTF
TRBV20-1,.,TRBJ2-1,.,TGCAGTGCTGGGAGGACTAACTACAATGAGCAGTTCTTC,CSAGRTNYNEQFF